This TCR beta chain stems from a study of CD8 T cells in Susac syndrome. Germline trimming cut 5 bases from V and 2 bases from J; bases unmatched to any gene: 10. Germline CDR1 is MNHEY and CDR2 is SMNVEV (reference sequence). The CDR3 spans 16 residues. The RNA, about 0.45 to 1 ug, was put through reverse transcription using random hexamers. Each CDR3 protein is one row after TCRdb ran MiXCR on the immunoSEQ multiplex PCR reads. The sample contains just over 150,000 distinct CDR3 sequences, 94% of which appear only once. Study results and caveats: That the number of individuals in its TCR sequencing and HLA analysis was relatively small was acknowledged by the study.

Turning to this clonotype: The antigen is undetermined.

The clonotype originates from a human donor with multiple sclerosis. J is TRBJ2-3 and V is TRBV27, with TRBD1 identical over 7 bases. Sequenced material: CD8+ T cells from PBMCs. CDR3 DNA: TGTGCCAGCAGTCATTCCACAGGGGAGTTCACAGATACGCAGTATTTT. Residues: CASSHSTGEFTDTQYF.